The entry below gives a single T cell receptor beta chain sequence along with its context. The entry originates in a study of T cells in tuberculosis. Study-wide context: The T cells targeted glucose monomycolate, a mycobacterial lipid, via CD1B.

V shed 10 bases and J 2 bases; nucleotides not matched to a gene: 16. CDR1 is LNHDA and CDR2 is SQIVND in the germline V gene (reference sequence). This CDR3 region has 16 residues. Assay: immunoSEQ multiplex PCR; the TCRdb copy retains only in-frame clones and omits some. The repertoire holds under 35,000 clones, with approximately 94% as singletons. The sample consisted of PBMCs. The TCR originated in a donor aged 10-30 years with latent tuberculosis or without tuberculosis infection. The chain couples TRBV19 to TRBJ2-7, with 8 bases identical to TRBD1. The CDR3 DNA reads TGTGCCACAAGGGACAGGAGGTTCCCGGTTCCCTACGAGCAGTACTTC. This codes for CATRDRRFPVPYEQYF.